These 31 T cell receptor beta chains share one sample of origin, sequenced in a study of type 1 regulatory T cells. TCRdb reprocessed the reads with MiXCR, giving one entry per CDR3 protein. The data contain under 85,000 distinct CDR3 sequences, more than 45% of them singletons. No cognate antigen is known for these TCRs. The sample consisted of cultured non-Tr1 T cells, either the whole culture or a sorted T cell fraction (not recorded which). These receptors all stem from a human donor in good health.

This chain uses TRBV27 with TRBJ2-4, with a possible D match to TRBD2 (7 bases). The germline V gene encodes CDR1 MNHEY and CDR2 SMNVEV (reference sequence). CDR3 length equals 14 residues. Between the trimmed V and J ends, which lost 6 bases and 6 bases, there was a span of 15 bases. The chain's CDR3 is CASRGWGGGNIQYF. Here the CDR3 DNA reads TGTGCCAGCAGGGGTTGGGGAGGGGGAAACATTCAGTACTTC.

In this sample, this clonotype turned up a few times. The CDR3 DNA reads TGTGCCAGCAGCCCAGGGACAGGGAATCAGCCCCAGCATTTT. Its protein is CASSPGTGNQPQHF. The rearrangement links TRBV7-9 to TRBJ1-5; 9 bases fit TRBD1. In germline, CDR1 is SEHNR, CDR2 FQNEAQ (reference sequence). The CDR3 extends over 14 amino acids. The V and J ends lost 5 bases and 4 bases, in that order; junction bases with no gene match: 3.

The rearrangement uses TRBV20-1 and TRBJ2-1; 9 nucleotides agree with TRBD1. Trimming at V came to 5 bases and at J to 6 bases, leaving 8 bases not matched to a gene. Germline V lookup: CDR1 DFQATT, CDR2 SNEGSKA (reference sequence). The CDR3 length is 14 residues. This CDR3 reads CSASNRGLVNEQFF. CDR3 DNA: TGCAGTGCTTCGAACAGGGGGCTAGTCAATGAGCAGTTCTTC.

The V gene is TRBV5-5, the J gene TRBJ2-1, with D possibly TRBD2 on 6 matching bases. There are 13 residues in the CDR3. Germline CDR1 SGHKS, CDR2 YYEKEE (reference sequence). Trimming stripped 4 bases from V and 13 bases from J, with 18 bases between. This CDR3 reads CASSPGVETIQFF. CDR3 nucleotide sequence: TGTGCCAGCAGCCCGGGAGTGGAGACTATCCAGTTCTTC.

This chain's CDR3 is CAWKGQGLSGTQYF. The DNA of the CDR3 is TGTGCCTGGAAGGGACAGGGACTGTCAGGGACCCAGTACTTC. The V and J genes are TRBV30 and TRBJ2-5; the match to TRBD1 covers 9 bases. The CDR3 length is 14 residues. Trimming at V came to 4 bases and at J to 7 bases, leaving 10 bases not matched to a gene. Germline CDR1 reads GTSNPN; CDR2 reads SVGIG (reference sequence).

The DNA for the CDR3 is TGCGCCAGCGGCCTACAGGGTGGTACTAATGAAAAACTGTTTTTT. This translates into CASGLQGGTNEKLFF. V and J are TRBV5-1 and TRBJ1-4; possibly TRBD1 for D (6 bases). Trimming cost V 7 bases and J 2 bases, with 15 bases left between them. This CDR3 comprises 15 residues. Per the germline V gene, CDR1 is SGHRS and CDR2 is YFSETQ.

This chain links TRBV20-1 with TRBJ1-5; 11 bases map to TRBD1. V shed 5 bases, J shed 10 bases, and the junction held 10 bases outside the gene matches. Germline V CDR1 and CDR2: DFQATT, SNEGSKA (reference sequence). The length of the CDR3 is 14 residues. The CDR3 nucleotides read TGCAGTGCTGGGGGGGACAGGGGGGATCGACCCCAGCATTTT. It is translated as CSAGGDRGDRPQHF.

The chain carries TRBV5-5 and TRBJ1-2; TRBD1 might be the D (6 bases). Germline V gene sequence: CDR1 SGHKS, CDR2 YYEKEE (reference sequence). The CDR3 extends over 14 amino acids. V lost 0 bases to trimming and J lost 3 bases, with 9 bases between them. In nucleotides, the CDR3 is TGTGCCAGCAGCTTGGCCACAGGGCACTATGGCTACACCTTC. Protein product: CASSLATGHYGYTF.

This clonotype was seen only a few times. This chain connects TRBV20-1 to TRBJ1-6; 7 nucleotides agree with TRBD1. The CDR3 covers 13 residues. Germline lookup yields CDR1 DFQATT and CDR2 SNEGSKA (reference sequence). Trimming at V came to 7 bases and at J to 4 bases, leaving 4 bases not matched to a gene. CDR3 amino acids: CSVSTGYNSPLHF. The CDR3 bases are TGCAGTGTCTCGACAGGGTATAATTCACCCCTCCACTTT.

The gene calls are TRBV11-3 and TRBJ2-3, with D tentatively TRBD2 (6 bases). CDR1 SGHNT and CDR2 YENEEA come from the germline V gene. CDR3 size: 16 residues. The V end was cut by 4 bases, the J end by 3 bases, with 17 bases between. The CDR3 DNA is TGTGCCAGCAGCTCCTGGGACCTCGCGGGGACAGATACGCAGTATTTT. Protein: CASSSWDLAGTDTQYF.

The gene calls are TRBV5-1 and TRBJ2-1, with unresolved D. V lost 0 bases and J lost 5, with 9 bases in between. Germline values: CDR1 SGHRS, CDR2 YFSETQ. The CDR3 covers 14 residues. The CDR3 DNA reads TGCGCCAGCAGCTTGGTTGGCAGTCACAATGAGCAGTTCTTC. It translates to CASSLVGSHNEQFF.

A few counts support this clonotype. The chain links TRBV12-3 or TRBV12-4 to TRBJ1-5, with a possible D match to TRBD1 (5 bases). V was shortened by 6 bases and J by 1 base, with 13 bases between the two germline ends. The CDR3 extends over 15 amino acids. The CDR3 DNA reads as TGTGCCAGCAGCTTAATAGAGGGGAGCAATCAGCCCCAGCATTTT. As protein: CASSLIEGSNQPQHF.

The chain couples TRBV18 to TRBJ1-4, with a weak D call TRBD1 (5 bases). The germline CDR1 and CDR2 sequences are KGHSH and LQKENI. V was cut by 3 bases and J by 3 bases, with 11 bases left in between. This CDR3 spans 15 amino acids. CDR3 loop: CASSPYDSSNEKLFF. The CDR3 region has the DNA TGTGCCAGCTCACCTTATGACAGTTCTAATGAAAAACTGTTTTTT.

The chain employs TRBV12-3 or TRBV12-4 and TRBJ2-7; D might be TRBD2 (6 bases). V was clipped by 2 bases and J by 0 bases, with 14 bases between them. CDR3 size: 16 residues. CDR3 region: CASSLHPGGASYEQYF. In DNA form, the CDR3 reads TGTGCCAGCAGTTTACATCCTGGCGGGGCCTCCTACGAGCAGTACTTC.

This clonotype has a handful of counts. The CDR3 is CASSLARDSRYGYTF. The CDR3 DNA is TGCGCCAGCAGCTTGGCGAGGGACTCACGATACGGCTACACCTTC. This chain joins TRBV5-1 and TRBJ1-2; perhaps TRBD1 as D (5 bases). V dropped 0 bases and J dropped 8 bases, with 17 bases sitting between them. The length of the CDR3 is 15 residues. The germline V gene encodes CDR1 SGHRS and CDR2 YFSETQ. Drawing the rest from reference TRBV5-1 and TRBJ1-2, the complete variable domain is KAGVTQTPRYLIKTRGQQVTLSCSPISGHRSVSWYQQTPGQGLQFLFEYFSETQRNKGNFPGRFSGRQFSNSRSEMNVSTLELGDSALYLCASSLARDSRYGYTFGSGTRLTVV.

The chain uses TRBV9 and TRBJ2-1, with TRBD1 as a possible D gene (6 bases). The CDR3 is 12 amino acids. Germline V gene lookup returns CDR1 SGDLS and CDR2 YYNGEE. V lost 7 bases and J lost 13, with 18 bases in between. CDR3 bases: TGTGCCAGCTGCGCACGCCGACAGGAACAGTTCTTC. It encodes CASCARRQEQFF.

The V call is TRBV5-1, the J call TRBJ1-2; no clear D gene. Trimming removed 0 bases from V and 0 bases from J, with 3 bases in between. CDR1 SGHRS and CDR2 YFSETQ come from the germline V gene. This CDR3 is built from 13 residues. The CDR3 is CASSLEANYGYTF. CDR3 coding DNA: TGCGCCAGCAGCTTGGAAGCTAACTATGGCTACACCTTC.

A word on this clonotype: A junction end diverges from the germline sequence, so it may reflect a read error. This chain uses TRBV20-1 with TRBJ1-2, with 9 bases that match TRBD1. There are 14 residues in the CDR3. The germline V gene has CDR1 DFQATT and CDR2 SNEGSKA (reference sequence). This CDR3 is CSVRKRTGEGGYTF. CDR3 DNA sequence: TGCAGTGTTAGAAAAAGGACAGGGGAGGGTGGCTACACCTTC.

The chain uses TRBV12-5 and TRBJ1-1; the match to TRBD1 covers 7 bases. Germline trimming cut 6 bases from V and 5 bases from J; bases unmatched to any gene: 3. CDR1 is LGHNT and CDR2 is FRNRAP in the germline V gene. CDR3 size: 12 residues. This CDR3 reads CASGNRGTEAFF. The DNA for the CDR3 is TGTGCTAGTGGAAACAGGGGTACTGAAGCTTTCTTT.

The chain recombines TRBV19 with TRBJ2-5; possible D gene TRBD1, 5 bases. Trimming removed 4 bases from V and 5 bases from J, with 11 bases in between. The CDR3 is made up of 13 amino acids. The germline gives CDR1 LNHDA, CDR2 SQIVND (reference sequence). Here the CDR3 DNA reads TGTGCCAGTAGTAAGTTCAGGGCCGAGACCCAGTACTTC. Protein sequence: CASSKFRAETQYF.

This clonotype was observed a handful of times. This chain's CDR3 is CASSPRLAGRTDTQYF. The CDR3 region has the DNA TGTGCCAGCAGCCCCCGACTAGCGGGGCGCACAGATACGCAGTATTTT. V is TRBV7-2 and J is TRBJ2-3; 11 bases map to TRBD2. The germline V gene encodes CDR1 SGHTA and CDR2 FQGNSA. With 5 bases clipped from V and 1 base from J, the junction kept 5 bases outside the gene matches. CDR3 size: 16 residues.

The CDR3 region has the DNA TGTGCCAGCAGTTCCCCTTCGACGGGAAACTATGGCTACACCTTC. Translated: CASSSPSTGNYGYTF. The chain is built from TRBV6-5 and TRBJ1-2; D is undetermined. V was pared by 4 bases and J by 2 bases, with 14 bases between. This CDR3 spans 15 amino acids. Germline V CDR1 and CDR2: MNHEY, SVGAGI.

This chain's CDR3 is CASSQELAGTRAAQYF. CDR3 nucleotide sequence: TGTGCCAGCAGCCAAGAGCTAGCGGGGACCCGAGCGGCCCAGTACTTC. The rearrangement links TRBV4-2 to TRBJ2-5; TRBD2 agrees at 9 bases. This CDR3 is built from 16 residues. V was pared by 0 bases and J by 9 bases, with 11 bases of the junction left unmatched. Germline V CDR1 and CDR2: LGHNA, YNFKEQ.

Details on this clonotype: The junction does not match germline at one end; this may be a read error. The chain has TRBV2 and TRBJ1-5; D gene ambiguous. CDR1 is SNHLY, CDR2 FYNNEI, per germline. The CDR3 has 15 amino acids. The DNA for the CDR3 is TGTGCCAGCTGTGAATATCGACGCAACAATCAGCCCCAGCATTTT. Its protein product is CASCEYRRNNQPQHF.

This clonotype has only a few counts. This chain links TRBV28 with TRBJ2-5, with 9 nucleotides matching TRBD1. The germline V gene encodes CDR1 MDHEN and CDR2 SYDVKM. The CDR3 has 15 amino acids. The J segment lost 4 bases and the V segment lost 2 bases, leaving 5 bases of the junction unmatched. CDR3 region: CASSLGGQGRETQYF. CDR3 coding DNA: TGTGCCAGCAGTTTAGGGGGACAGGGACGAGAGACCCAGTACTTC.

This clonotype was recorded at least ten times. The V call is TRBV12-3 or TRBV12-4, the J call TRBJ1-1, with D unclear. This CDR3 is 12 amino acids long. Trimming took 6 bases from V and 1 from J, leaving 6 bases between them. Here the CDR3 reads CASRKSNTEAFF. CDR3 bases: TGTGCCAGCAGAAAGTCGAACACTGAAGCTTTCTTT.

This clonotype turned up a few times. J is TRBJ2-2 and V is TRBV19, with D possibly being TRBD2 (5 bases). Trimming pared 4 bases from V and 1 base from J, leaving 7 bases between. Germline CDR1 is LNHDA and CDR2 is SQIVND (reference sequence). The CDR3 extends over 14 amino acids. The CDR3 nucleotides read TGTGCCAGTAGTAGGGAGTTGAACACCGGGGAGCTGTTTTTT. Translated, it gives CASSRELNTGELFF.

The CDR3 bases are TGCAGTGCTAGTCTGAGGCTGGGCTCCTACAATGAGCAGTTCTTC. As protein: CSASLRLGSYNEQFF. This chain links TRBV20-1 with TRBJ2-1; no firm D call. The CDR3 contains 15 residues. Germline V gene lookup returns CDR1 DFQATT and CDR2 SNEGSKA (reference sequence). Trimming removed 3 bases from V and 0 bases from J, with 12 bases in between.

V is TRBV5-4 and J is TRBJ1-6; D may be TRBD1 (5 bases). Looked up from germline, CDR1 is SGHNT and CDR2 is YYREEE (reference sequence). The CDR3 extends over 13 amino acids. CDR3 residues: CAAGGGASRALHF. The DNA for the CDR3 is TGTGCAGCCGGGGGAGGGGCCTCCAGGGCCCTCCACTTT.

This clonotype occurred a few times. V and J are TRBV19 and TRBJ2-2; tentatively, D is TRBD1 (6 bases). V was pared by 5 bases and J by 6 bases, with 13 bases between. Germline CDR1 is LNHDA and CDR2 is SQIVND (reference sequence). The CDR3 spans 14 residues. The CDR3 spells CASSGRRGAGELFF. The CDR3 nucleotides read TGTGCCAGTAGTGGACGCAGGGGTGCCGGGGAGCTGTTTTTT.

This clonotype was detected a few times. V is TRBV20-1 and J is TRBJ2-7; D is unresolved. Germline-derived CDR1 and CDR2 are DFQATT and SNEGSKA (reference sequence). V lost 3 bases, J lost 3 bases, and 12 bases lay in between. The CDR3 loop spans 13 amino acids. CDR3 sequence (DNA): TGCAGTGCTAGCCTGGGTGAGCGCTACGAGCAGTACTTC. Translated, it gives CSASLGERYEQYF.